The following is a T cell receptor (beta chain) sequence with its context. This table comes from immunoSEQ multiplex PCR, and its TCRdb copy is limited to in-frame clones, with some not included. The repertoire has under 50,000 clones, under 95% of them found once; the top ten carry 6% to 6.5%. Germline CDR1 MNHNY, CDR2 SVGAGI (reference sequence). The V and J ends lost 5 bases and 8 bases respectively, with 12 bases between them. The CDR3 is 12 amino acids. This sample was taken from a study of blood T cell repertoires in COVID-19. Study-wide background: COVID-19 samples from acute and convalescent phases originated in the United States, Italy and Spain.

The chain recombines TRBV6-6 with TRBJ1-1, with TRBD1 as a possible D gene (6 bases). This sequence was found in an older man with active COVID-19. Sequenced input: peripheral blood. DNA of the CDR3: TGTGCCAGCAGTAGCAGGGGCGCGGAAGCTTTCTTT. Translation gives CASSSRGAEAFF.